This TCR beta chain came from a study of blood T cell repertoires in COVID-19. As originally analysed: From reference gene primer amplification, estimates of nucleated cell counts were derived. Data came from immunoSEQ multiplex PCR; TCRdb stores just in-frame clones and leaves some out. V and J calls plus clone size are reproduced from that table; the DNA served to infer D and trimming. The sample holds some 17,000 clones, 80% seen once. The receptor was isolated from an elderly man with acute or convalescent COVID-19. The sequenced material came from peripheral blood.

CDR3 region: CASSYRTHQPQHF. CDR3 coding DNA: TGTGCCAGCAGTTACCGGACACATCAGCCCCAGCATTTT. This chain links TRBV6-2 or TRBV6-3 with TRBJ1-5; perhaps TRBD1 as D (5 bases). Germline CDR1 and CDR2: MNHEY and SVGEGT. Trimming stripped 2 bases from V and 5 bases from J, with 7 bases between. The CDR3 extends over 13 amino acids.